The 23 T cell receptor beta chains below were found in one sample sequenced in a study of CD8+CD57+ T cells in acquired aplastic anemia (dated by TCRdb to about 2018). Reads for this sample came from an Illumina HiSeq 2000. Genomic DNA was used as template for profiling of TCR beta VDJ combinations and CDR3 sequences. TCRdb took the public reads, trimmed them with fastp at Q25, ran MiXCR for clone calling and kept in-frame beta chains. Rows with one shared CDR3 protein collapse into an entry with the most common genes and DNA. This sample gives more than 250,000 distinct CDR3 sequences in total; approximately 55% of them show up just once. The ten largest clones take up roughly 8% of the sample. The sequenced sample was sorted CD4+, CD8+, or CD8+CD57+ T cells (not recorded which) from PBMCs. Receptors were obtained from a human donor with severe aplastic anemia or a healthy control (not recorded which).

The V gene is TRBV2, the J gene TRBJ1-3; D gene ambiguous. V gave up 3 bases and J gave up 0 bases, with 12 bases separating them. The CDR3 covers 16 residues. Germline V gives CDR1 SNHLY, CDR2 FYNNEI. The DNA of the CDR3 is TGTGCCAGCAGTGATAGGGTGTTAGCCTCTGGAAACACCATATATTTT. Protein product: CASSDRVLASGNTIYF.

The chain combines TRBV5-1 with TRBJ2-5; 11 positions match TRBD2. This CDR3 region has 15 residues. With V trimmed by 3 bases and J by 5 bases, 6 bases remained unmatched. CDR1 SGHRS and CDR2 YFSETQ come from the germline V gene. Written as DNA, the CDR3 is TGCGCCAGCAGCTCTCATAGCGGGGGGGAGGAGACCCAGTACTTC. It encodes CASSSHSGGEETQYF.

This clonotype has only a few counts. CDR3 sequence (DNA): TGTGCCAGTTACGGAGTGAACACTGAAGCTTTCTTT. Translation gives CASYGVNTEAFF. This chain connects TRBV19 to TRBJ1-1, with D unresolved. CDR1 is LNHDA and CDR2 is SQIVND in the germline V gene (reference sequence). This CDR3 has 12 amino acids. V shed 8 bases and J shed 0 bases, with 7 bases lying between them.

As to this clonotype: An end of the junction does not agree with germline; a read error may underlie this. V gene TRBV7-7 combines with J gene TRBJ2-7; 7 positions agree with TRBD1. Germline CDR1 is SSHAT and CDR2 is FNYEAQ (reference sequence). The CDR3 runs to 14 residues. In nucleotides, the CDR3 is TGTGCTAGCACCACTCAGGGGGTTGGCGGGGAGCAGTACTTC. Translated: CASTTQGVGGEQYF.

The chain employs TRBV5-1 and TRBJ2-3; possible D gene TRBD1, 5 bases. Germline loops: CDR1 SGHRS, CDR2 YFSETQ. CDR3 length: 16 residues. The V end lost 4 bases, the J end lost 5 bases, and 20 bases lay between the germline ends. CDR3 sequence reads: CASSQQDIGVKDTQYF. The CDR3, as DNA: TGCGCCAGCAGCCAACAAGACATAGGGGTTAAAGATACGCAGTATTTT.

This clonotype was counted a few times. The rearrangement uses TRBV10-2 and TRBJ1-6; D unclear. This CDR3 is built from 15 residues. Trimming cost V 6 bases and J 8 bases, with 17 bases left between them. CDR1 is WSHSY, CDR2 SAAADI, per germline. DNA for the CDR3: TGCGCCAGCAGCCGCGGGAGTCGGGGAGATTCACCCCTCCACTTT. This gives the protein CASSRGSRGDSPLHF.

This clonotype was recorded at least ten times. The chain employs TRBV12-3 or TRBV12-4 and TRBJ2-7, with 9 bases identical to TRBD1. Losses at the gene ends were 5 bases for V and 9 bases for J; bases not matched to a gene: 8. CDR3 length: 13 amino acids. The CDR3, as DNA: TGTGCCAGCAGTCGGGACAGGGCTCTTGGGCAGTACTTC. This sequence encodes CASSRDRALGQYF.

The CDR3 spells CASSDGQRNSEAFF. CDR3 nucleotides: TGTGCCAGCAGCGACGGACAGCGTAACTCTGAAGCTTTCTTT. The chain links TRBV6-5 to TRBJ1-1; D possibly corresponds to TRBD1 (6 bases). This CDR3 region has 14 residues. Germline assignment: CDR1 MNHEY and CDR2 SVGAGI. V lost 6 bases, J lost 6 bases, and 17 bases lay in between.

This sequence joins TRBV25-1 and TRBJ1-2, with TRBD1 matching over 9 bases. With 3 bases clipped from V and 6 bases from J, the junction kept 2 bases outside the gene matches. The CDR3 is 13 amino acids. Germline V gene data show CDR1 as MGHDK and CDR2 as SYGVNS. Here the CDR3 reads CASSDRDRDGYTF. CDR3 DNA: TGTGCCAGCAGTGACCGGGACAGGGATGGCTACACCTTC.

The chain links TRBV7-9 to TRBJ2-7; 10 nucleotides agree with TRBD1. This CDR3 has 13 amino acids. Germline V gene sequence: CDR1 SEHNR, CDR2 FQNEAQ (reference sequence). V was clipped by 8 bases and J by 5 bases; unmatched bases: 6. The CDR3 bases are TGTGCCAGCCGGGACAGGGGAAAGGACGAGCAGTACTTC. Protein product: CASRDRGKDEQYF.

This chain connects TRBV5-4 to TRBJ1-2; the D gene is possibly TRBD1 (6 bases). The germline V gene has CDR1 SGHNT and CDR2 YYREEE (reference sequence). The V end lost 0 bases, the J end lost 9 bases, and 15 bases lay between the germline ends. The CDR3 has 14 amino acids. The CDR3 loop reads CASSLVGGPKRYTF. As DNA, the CDR3 is TGTGCCAGCAGCTTGGTAGGGGGACCCAAGCGCTACACCTTC.

The rearrangement uses TRBV20-1 and TRBJ1-6; 12 nucleotides match TRBD1. J lost 10 bases, V lost 0 bases, and 10 bases had no gene match. Germline V gene lookup returns CDR1 DFQATT and CDR2 SNEGSKA (reference sequence). The CDR3 spans 17 residues. CDR3 sequence reads: CSARDRGQGAIGSPLHF. CDR3 DNA sequence: TGCAGTGCTAGAGATCGGGGACAGGGGGCAATCGGGTCACCCCTCCACTTT.

This chain uses TRBV4-3 with TRBJ2-6; D not resolved. This CDR3 comprises 17 residues. CDR1 is LGHNA, CDR2 YSLEER, per germline. V gave up 1 base and J gave up 0 bases, with 10 bases separating them. Here the CDR3 reads CASSQVERISGANVLTF. The CDR3 DNA is TGCGCCAGCAGCCAAGTGGAAAGGATCTCTGGGGCCAACGTCCTGACTTTC.

Comments on this clonotype: Being one base from a much bigger clone, this may be a read error. The chain employs TRBV27 and TRBJ2-1; D is unresolved. Germline V gives CDR1 MNHEY, CDR2 SMNVEV (reference sequence). The length of the CDR3 is 14 residues. The CDR3 region is CTSSPFQGNDEQFF. The CDR3 region has the DNA TGTACCAGCAGTCCTTTCCAAGGGAACGATGAGCAGTTCTTC.

The gene calls are TRBV20-1 and TRBJ1-1, with a tentative D call TRBD1 (6 bases). The V end lost 1 base, the J end lost 7 bases, and 10 bases lay between the germline ends. The germline gives CDR1 DFQATT, CDR2 SNEGSKA (reference sequence). The CDR3 totals 12 residues. CDR3 bases: TGCAGTGCTAGAGGACAGGCCTATGAAGCTTTCTTT. Its protein product is CSARGQAYEAFF.

Ten or more counts support this clonotype. This chain connects TRBV9 to TRBJ2-5; TRBD2 might be the D (5 bases). The ends were cut back, 3 bases at V and 1 base at J, with 16 bases in the middle. From germline, CDR1 is SGDLS and CDR2 YYNGEE. The CDR3 consists of 16 residues. This chain's CDR3 is CASSAQISGSQETQYF. CDR3 DNA: TGTGCCAGCAGCGCCCAGATCTCGGGAAGCCAAGAGACCCAGTACTTC.

The chain recombines TRBV2 with TRBJ1-5, with D possibly matching TRBD1 (5 bases). The germline CDR1 and CDR2 sequences are SNHLY and FYNNEI. V was cut by 2 bases and J by 4 bases, with 12 bases left in between. The CDR3 length is 15 residues. The CDR3 region is CASSEPYRSNQPQHF. The CDR3 DNA is TGTGCCAGCAGTGAACCCTACAGGTCTAATCAGCCCCAGCATTTT.

J is TRBJ2-7 and V is TRBV5-4; the D is unclear. The CDR3 is made up of 15 amino acids. V was trimmed by 1 base and J by 3 bases, leaving 14 bases between them. Per germline, CDR1 SGHNT and CDR2 YYREEE (reference sequence). This CDR3 reads CASSLIGTQYYEQYF. CDR3 DNA: TGTGCCAGCAGCTTGATAGGTACACAGTACTACGAGCAGTACTTC.

This rearrangement joins TRBV6-6 to TRBJ1-2; 7 bases agree with TRBD1. This CDR3 has 14 amino acids. V trimming: 8 bases; J trimming: 3 bases; junction bases outside the gene matches: 9. In germline, CDR1 is MNHNY, CDR2 SVGAGI (reference sequence). The CDR3 DNA sequence: TGTGCCAGCGTAGCACCGGGACAGTACTATGGCTACACCTTC. Translated, it gives CASVAPGQYYGYTF.

This chain uses TRBV15 with TRBJ1-2; the D gene is possibly TRBD1 (6 bases). This CDR3 is built from 13 residues. Between the trimmed V and J ends, which lost 3 bases and 4 bases, there was a span of 9 bases. Per the germline V gene, CDR1 is LNHNV and CDR2 is YYDKDF (reference sequence). CDR3 residues: CATSRDRTYGYTF. In DNA form, the CDR3 reads TGTGCCACCAGCAGGGACAGAACCTATGGCTACACCTTC.

In its sample, this clonotype was seen many times. The chain has TRBV20-1 and TRBJ2-7, with 10 bases fitting TRBD1. Germline V CDR1 and CDR2: DFQATT, SNEGSKA (reference sequence). The trim removed 3 bases at V and 4 bases at J, leaving 9 bases unmatched. The CDR3 consists of 15 residues. The CDR3: CSARGEGQGSYEQYF. In DNA form, the CDR3 reads TGCAGTGCTAGGGGTGAGGGACAGGGGAGTTACGAGCAGTACTTC.

J is TRBJ2-1 and V is TRBV9; TRBD2 agrees at 10 bases. The V segment lost 4 bases and the J segment 5 bases; nucleotides outside the gene matches: 6. The CDR3 contains 15 residues. Germline CDR1 SGDLS, CDR2 YYNGEE. CDR3 DNA: TGTGCCAGCAGCCGGAGCGGGGGGGCCCACAATGAGCAGTTCTTC. As protein: CASSRSGGAHNEQFF.

J is TRBJ2-3 and V is TRBV5-1, with a possible D match to TRBD1 (5 bases). Germline assignment: CDR1 SGHRS and CDR2 YFSETQ. V gave up 6 bases and J gave up 0 bases, with 14 bases separating them. CDR3 length: 15 amino acids. The CDR3 is CASTQGASSTDTQYF. Written as DNA, the CDR3 is TGCGCCAGCACCCAAGGGGCGTCTAGCACAGATACGCAGTATTTT.